These 20 T cell receptor beta chains came from one sample sequenced in a study of cytomegalovirus exposure and HLA in healthy donors (dated by TCRdb to 2016 to 2017). The receptor library was made with the immunoSEQ multiplex PCR assay. A mixture of 60 forward primers for TCR Vbeta segments and 13 reverse primers for TCR Jbeta segments was used in the multiplex PCR. In its TCRdb copy, this immuneACCESS table keeps in-frame sequences only and misses some clones. Where compared with another copy, unresolved V genes explain less than half of these, and the others have no known cause. For this sample the table gives fewer than 350,000 clones, of which 85% to 90% were detected only once. The ten largest clonotypes hold more than 2% of the sample. The sequenced sample consisted of PBMCs. The receptors derive from a woman between 18 and 30 years old in good health and CMV-seronegative.

This chain connects TRBV4-1 to TRBJ2-7; 7 bases are a match to TRBD1. V was pared by 8 bases and J by 3 bases, with 4 bases of the junction left unmatched. There are 12 residues in the CDR3. CDR1 and CDR2 (germline): MGHRA, YSYEKL. CDR3 sequence reads: CASSGQSYEQYF. CDR3 bases: TGCGCCAGCTCGGGACAGAGCTACGAGCAGTACTTC.

This rearrangement joins TRBV5-6 to TRBJ1-1; no clear D gene. The CDR3 is 14 residues long. Germline CDR1 reads SGHDT; CDR2 reads YYEEEE. V was cut by 0 bases and J by 0 bases, with 6 bases left in between. CDR3 in DNA: TGTGCCAGCAGCTTGGTACAGCTGAACACTGAAGCTTTCTTT. Protein: CASSLVQLNTEAFF.

The chain links TRBV5-1 to TRBJ2-5; 12 nucleotides align to TRBD2. The CDR3 has 16 amino acids. The V segment lost 2 bases and the J segment 0 bases; nucleotides outside the gene matches: 2. Germline loops: CDR1 SGHRS, CDR2 YFSETQ. Written as DNA, the CDR3 is TGCGCCAGCAGCTTACCTAGCGGGGGGGACCAAGAGACCCAGTACTTC. As protein: CASSLPSGGDQETQYF.

This clone turned up a few times. The chain combines TRBV18 with TRBJ1-2; 7 bases align to TRBD1. CDR3 size: 17 residues. V dropped 1 base and J dropped 4; count of bases not matched to a gene: 12. Germline values: CDR1 KGHSH, CDR2 LQKENI. For the CDR3, the DNA is TGTGCCAGCTCACCACAAGGACAGGCTCTACTGTTCTATGGCTACACCTTC. Translating gives CASSPQGQALLFYGYTF.

J is TRBJ1-2 and V is TRBV4-1; the D gene is possibly TRBD1 (5 bases). The CDR3 contains 18 residues. V was trimmed by 0 bases and J by 0 bases, leaving 17 bases between them. Germline CDR1 MGHRA, CDR2 YSYEKL. The CDR3 nucleotides are TGCGCCAGCAGCCAAGAGGGGGGTCCCAGTTTGGCTAACTATGGCTACACCTTC. It is translated as CASSQEGGPSLANYGYTF.

This chain connects TRBV5-1 to TRBJ1-1; D call uncertain. Trimming stripped 0 bases from V and 3 bases from J, with 6 bases between. The CDR3 loop spans 13 amino acids. Germline CDR1 SGHRS, CDR2 YFSETQ. The CDR3 region has the DNA TGCGCCAGCAGCTTGGCGAGGTACACTGAAGCTTTCTTT. Translating it yields CASSLARYTEAFF.

Details on this clone: Its ends do not fully match the called genes, so a read error is possible. Other DNA sequences in the same sample also yield this CDR3. The genes are TRBV28 and TRBJ1-6; D is unclear. Germline V gene data show CDR1 as MDHEN and CDR2 as SYDVKM. The CDR3 runs to 15 residues. The CDR3 DNA is TGTGCCAGCAGTTTAATACAGAATTATAATTCCCCCCTCCACTTT. Protein product: CASSLIQNYNSPLHF.

The chain is built from TRBV4-2 and TRBJ2-1; perhaps TRBD1 as D (6 bases). The V end was cut by 1 base, the J end by 10 bases, with 8 bases between. The germline V gene has CDR1 LGHNA and CDR2 YNFKEQ. The CDR3 extends over 12 amino acids. The CDR3, as DNA: TGTGCCAGCAGCCAAGGTGGGGGCGAGCAGTTCTTC. It is translated as CASSQGGGEQFF.

This rearrangement joins TRBV5-1 to TRBJ2-7; perhaps TRBD2 as D (5 bases). V dropped 5 bases and J dropped 6 bases, with 21 bases sitting between them. There are 15 residues in the CDR3. CDR1 and CDR2 (germline): SGHRS, YFSETQ. The CDR3 here is CASRPVPEVLVEQYF. The CDR3 bases are TGCGCCAGCAGGCCCGTTCCGGAGGTCTTGGTCGAGCAGTACTTC.

As concerns this clone: Germline and junction disagree at one end, which may indicate a read error. The chain carries TRBV6-5 and TRBJ1-1; weak D call: TRBD1 (6 bases). Germline CDR1 is MNHEY and CDR2 is SVGAGI. The CDR3 has 13 residues. The CDR3: CVSSYFRGTEAFF. The CDR3 coding sequence is TGTGTCAGCAGTTATTTCAGGGGCACTGAAGCTTTCTTT.

The V gene is TRBV19, the J gene TRBJ1-1; D unclear. V lost 0 bases and J 7 bases, leaving 18 bases between the germline ends. This CDR3 has 16 residues. The germline V gene has CDR1 LNHDA and CDR2 SQIVND (reference sequence). The CDR3 sequence is CASSIDTERMIFEAFF. The CDR3 bases are TGTGCCAGTAGTATAGATACAGAAAGGATGATTTTTGAAGCTTTCTTT.

The rearrangement uses TRBV9 and TRBJ1-2; 11 nucleotides agree with TRBD1. This CDR3 has 15 residues. Germline V gene sequence: CDR1 SGDLS, CDR2 YYNGEE. The V and J ends lost 3 bases and 8 bases, in that order; junction bases with no gene match: 9. The CDR3 loop is CASSAMDRGLLGYTF. The DNA of the CDR3 is TGTGCCAGCAGCGCAATGGACAGGGGGCTTCTGGGCTACACCTTC.

This chain links TRBV30 with TRBJ2-3, with D perhaps TRBD1 (5 bases). V was cut by 5 bases and J by 2 bases, with 11 bases left in between. CDR1 and CDR2 from the germline V gene are GTSNPN and SVGIG (reference sequence). The CDR3 contains 13 residues. CDR3 DNA sequence: TGTGCCTGGGACAGAGAGGCCACAGATACGCAGTATTTT. Its translation: CAWDREATDTQYF.

The chain is built from TRBV5-6 and TRBJ2-5, with D perhaps TRBD2 (6 bases). The J call may not be correct, given that the DNA end is closer to TRBJ2-7. Germline loops: CDR1 SGHDT, CDR2 YYEEEE. This CDR3 is built from 15 residues. The CDR3 here is CASSLGILGGYEQYF. The CDR3 DNA sequence: TGTGCCAGCAGCTTGGGGATTCTGGGGGGTTACGAGCAGTACTTC.

This chain links TRBV10-3 with TRBJ1-1; tentatively, D is TRBD1 (6 bases). V was cut by 9 bases and J by 6 bases, with 20 bases left in between. CDR3 length: 14 residues. Germline CDR1 and CDR2: ENHRY and SYGVKD. CDR3 nucleotides: TGTGCCATAAGTTACAGGGTAGGTAGAGCTGAAGCTTTCTTT. This sequence encodes CAISYRVGRAEAFF.

This clone was counted a few times. J is TRBJ1-1 and V is TRBV5-4, with 10 positions matching TRBD1. The germline CDR1 and CDR2 sequences are SGHNT and YYREEE (reference sequence). Trimming took 5 bases from V and 6 from J; bases not matched to a gene: 10. The CDR3 covers 15 residues. The CDR3 loop is CASRLPGQGVPEAFF. The CDR3 DNA is TGTGCCAGCAGACTCCCCGGACAGGGGGTCCCTGAAGCTTTCTTT. Filled out from reference TRBV5-4 and TRBJ1-1, the complete variable domain reads ETGVTQSPTHLIKTRGQQVTLRCSSQSGHNTVSWYQQALGQGPQFIFQYYREEENGRGNFPPRFSGLQFPNYSSELNVNALELDDSALYLCASRLPGQGVPEAFFGQGTRLTVV.

J is TRBJ1-2 and V is TRBV7-9, with D perhaps TRBD1 (6 bases). CDR1 is SEHNR, CDR2 FQNEAQ, per germline (reference sequence). The V and J ends lost 3 bases and 8 bases respectively, with 10 bases between them. The CDR3 runs 12 residues. DNA for the CDR3: TGTGCCAGCAGCTTCTCGGGACACGGCTACACCTTC. It is translated as CASSFSGHGYTF.

The chain employs TRBV10-3 and TRBJ2-2; TRBD2 might be the D (7 bases). Germline-derived CDR1 and CDR2 are ENHRY and SYGVKD. The CDR3 has 15 residues. Trimming left V 10 bases short and J 0 bases short, with 15 bases between. The CDR3 nucleotides are TGTGCCACATCACGGGGGGCCCCGAACACCGGGGAGCTGTTTTTT. It encodes CATSRGAPNTGELFF.

This clone was observed a handful of times. The chain uses TRBV5-1 and TRBJ1-2, with a tentative D call TRBD1 (5 bases). Between the trimmed V and J ends, which lost 5 bases and 0 bases, there was a span of 23 bases. Germline values: CDR1 SGHRS, CDR2 YFSETQ. There are 18 residues in the CDR3. The CDR3 spells CASSFQGGLQTPNYGYTF. The CDR3 DNA follows: TGCGCCAGCAGTTTCCAGGGAGGCTTACAGACCCCTAACTATGGCTACACCTTC.

The rearrangement joins TRBV5-1 to TRBJ2-7; tentatively, D is TRBD1 (6 bases). Germline CDR1 is SGHRS and CDR2 is YFSETQ. This CDR3 comprises 12 residues. V lost 4 bases and J lost 6, with 11 bases in between. CDR3: CASSPGVGEQYF. The CDR3 bases are TGCGCCAGCAGCCCAGGGGTTGGCGAGCAGTACTTC. Full variable domain (rest looked up from reference TRBV5-1 and TRBJ2-7): KAGVTQTPRYLIKTRGQQVTLSCSPISGHRSVSWYQQTPGQGLQFLFEYFSETQRNKGNFPGRFSGRQFSNSRSEMNVSTLELGDSALYLCASSPGVGEQYFGPGTRLTVT.